This T cell receptor (beta chain) was sequenced in a study of blood T cell repertoires in COVID-19. Whole-study context: PBMCs, B-cell-depleted T cells, or T cells provided the cDNA or gDNA that made up the material.

Germline V gene sequence: CDR1 SGHRS, CDR2 YFSETQ. Trimming stripped 4 bases from V and 5 bases from J, with 19 bases between. The CDR3 has 15 residues. Assay used: immunoSEQ multiplex PCR; TCRdb lists only in-frame clones, some missing. The table has about 55,000 clones, around 90% seen once. The sequence was collected from a man in his sixties with acute or convalescent COVID-19. The J gene is TRBJ2-7, the V gene TRBV5-1; TRBD2 is a possible D gene (7 bases). Sequencing was performed on peripheral blood. The CDR3 is CASSPGGPTEHEQYF. The DNA for the CDR3 is TGCGCCAGCAGCCCCGGGGGGCCGACCGAGCACGAGCAGTACTTC.